These 23 T cell receptor beta chains came from one sample sequenced in a study of blood T cell repertoires in COVID-19. Only in-frame clones appear in the TCRdb table, and some are missing; sequencing was by immunoSEQ multiplex PCR. Of around 250,000 clones in the sample, around 90% were seen once. The material sequenced was peripheral blood. The receptors here all came from a woman aged 55-70 years with COVID-19, enrolled during active disease.

The chain has TRBV28 and TRBJ1-6; perhaps TRBD1 as D (6 bases). The V and J ends lost 6 bases and 4 bases respectively, with 19 bases between them. CDR1 MDHEN and CDR2 SYDVKM come from the germline V gene. CDR3 size: 17 residues. CDR3 region: CASSPGGGPVYNSPLHF. DNA of the CDR3: TGTGCCAGCAGCCCGGGTGGGGGCCCCGTTTATAATTCACCCCTCCACTTT.

This clone showed up just once. The CDR3 coding sequence is TGTGCCAGCAGGCGGACTAGCGGTTCCACCGGGGAGCTGTTTTTT. Translating gives CASRRTSGSTGELFF. The chain has TRBV3-1 (or the pseudogene TRBV3-2) and TRBJ2-2, with 10 bases that match TRBD2. V was clipped by 6 bases and J by 4 bases; unmatched bases: 5. Germline V lookup: CDR1 LGHDT, CDR2 YNNKEL (reference sequence). The length of the CDR3 is 15 residues.

The chain couples TRBV4-3 to TRBJ2-2, with D tentatively TRBD2 (7 bases). This CDR3 comprises 13 residues. Trimming left V 0 bases short and J 15 bases short, with 14 bases between. CDR1 LGHNA and CDR2 YSLEER come from the germline V gene. In DNA, the CDR3 is TGCGCCAGCAGCCAAGATAGGGGGGGGACGGTGTTTTTT. It specifies CASSQDRGGTVFF.

This rearrangement joins TRBV29-1 to TRBJ1-4, with TRBD1 matching 9 bases. The germline V gene has CDR1 SQVTM and CDR2 ANQGSEA. Trimming at V came to 7 bases and at J to 4 bases, leaving 1 base not matched to a gene. The length of the CDR3 is 12 residues. The CDR3 DNA sequence: TGCAGCGCGGGACAGGGTAATGAAAAACTGTTTTTT. It yields the protein CSAGQGNEKLFF.

The chain has TRBV19 and TRBJ1-1; 7 bases align to TRBD1. CDR1 and CDR2 (germline): LNHDA, SQIVND (reference sequence). J was trimmed by 3 bases and V by 6 bases; bases with no gene match: 1. The CDR3 is 12 residues long. This CDR3 is CASSRGDTEAFF. In nucleotides, the CDR3 is TGTGCCAGTAGCAGGGGGGACACTGAAGCTTTCTTT.

The CDR3 sequence is CASSQALSGTGNTEAFF. In nucleotides, the CDR3 is TGCGCCAGCAGCCAAGCGCTATCCGGGACAGGGAACACTGAAGCTTTCTTT. The chain employs TRBV4-1 and TRBJ1-1, with 8 bases identical to TRBD1. Germline V gene lookup returns CDR1 MGHRA and CDR2 YSYEKL. V shed 1 base, J shed 1 base, and the junction held 8 bases outside the gene matches. This CDR3 spans 17 amino acids.

The chain couples TRBV19 to TRBJ1-4, with D possibly being TRBD1 (5 bases). The V gene's germline CDR1 is LNHDA and CDR2 SQIVND (reference sequence). The CDR3 runs 13 residues. V was shortened by 2 bases and J by 5 bases, with 6 bases between the two germline ends. The DNA of the CDR3 is TGTGCCAGTAGTATACAGGGAAATGAAAAACTGTTTTTT. As protein: CASSIQGNEKLFF.

This chain links TRBV19 with TRBJ1-5, with TRBD1 matching over 9 bases. V lost 5 bases and J lost 5; bases outside the gene matches: 4. CDR1 LNHDA and CDR2 SQIVND come from the germline V gene (reference sequence). The CDR3 length is 14 residues. DNA for the CDR3: TGTGCCAGTAGTTCCCGGGACAGGGATCAGCCCCAGCATTTT. Translating gives CASSSRDRDQPQHF.

This clone was found once. The V call is TRBV19, the J call TRBJ2-4, with TRBD1 matching 7 bases. The CDR3 runs 15 residues. Per the germline V gene, CDR1 is LNHDA and CDR2 is SQIVND (reference sequence). Trimming cost V 6 bases and J 0 bases; bases outside gene matches: 5. CDR3 sequence reads: CASSTDRAAKNIQYF. CDR3 bases: TGTGCCAGTAGCACAGACAGGGCAGCCAAAAACATTCAGTACTTC.

This chain joins TRBV7-2 and TRBJ1-5; D gene unclear. CDR3 length: 15 amino acids. Germline V gene sequence: CDR1 SGHTA, CDR2 FQGNSA. V was shortened by 3 bases and J by 2 bases, with 11 bases between the two germline ends. The CDR3 nucleotides read TGTGCCAGCAGCTTGCGCGGGCTGGGCAATCAGCCCCAGCATTTT. This sequence encodes CASSLRGLGNQPQHF.

The chain carries TRBV7-8 and TRBJ1-1; no reliable D call. The CDR3 sequence is 15 residues long. V lost 1 base and J lost 5, with 14 bases in between. Germline V gene lookup returns CDR1 SGHVS and CDR2 FQNEAQ. The CDR3, as DNA: TGTGCCAGCAGCTTAGACGAGGGTTCGTGGACTGAAGCTTTCTTT. It codes for CASSLDEGSWTEAFF.

The V gene is TRBV7-9, the J gene TRBJ2-3, with 8 bases matching TRBD1. V lost 2 bases, J lost 3 bases, and 4 bases stayed unmatched. The germline V gene has CDR1 SEHNR and CDR2 FQNEAQ (reference sequence). The CDR3 has 15 residues. CDR3 protein: CASSLSRGPTDTQYF. Written as DNA, the CDR3 is TGTGCCAGCAGCTTATCCAGGGGGCCAACAGATACGCAGTATTTT. Looking up the rest from reference TRBV7-9 and TRBJ2-3 gives the full variable domain: DTGVSQNPRHKITKRGQNVTFRCDPISEHNRLYWYRQTLGQGPEFLTYFQNEAQLEKSRLLSDRFSAERPKGSFSTLEIQRTEQGDSAMYLCASSLSRGPTDTQYFGPGTRLTVL.

The sample holds many counts of this clone. Other DNA variants within this sample encode the same CDR3. V usage is TRBV5-1 and J usage is TRBJ1-5, with D tentatively TRBD1 (6 bases). CDR1 is SGHRS and CDR2 is YFSETQ in the germline V gene. Deletions cut 0 bases from V and 3 bases from J, with 10 bases between. The CDR3 consists of 15 residues. This CDR3 reads CASSLAGGFNQPQHF. The CDR3 DNA is TGCGCCAGCAGCTTGGCGGGGGGCTTCAATCAGCCCCAGCATTTT.

The V call is TRBV6-2 or TRBV6-3, the J call TRBJ1-3, with D uncertain. Trimming cost V 5 bases and J 3 bases, with 5 bases left between them. CDR1 and CDR2 from the germline V gene are MNHEY and SVGEGT. This CDR3 is 12 amino acids long. The CDR3, as DNA: TGTGCCAGCAGTCGGTTTGGAAACACCATATATTTT. It is translated as CASSRFGNTIYF.

Notes on this clone: Sequence at one end of the junction differs from germline and may be a read error. The chain links TRBV19 to TRBJ1-5; a weak D match, TRBD1 (5 bases). Germline values: CDR1 LNHDA, CDR2 SQIVND (reference sequence). The CDR3 sequence is 15 residues long. The CDR3 DNA reads as TGTGCCGGTAGTATTGGGACGCGGGGGAATCAGCCCCAGCATTTT. It is translated as CAGSIGTRGNQPQHF.

The chain carries TRBV4-3 and TRBJ2-1, with a weak D call TRBD1 (6 bases). The germline V gene has CDR1 LGHNA and CDR2 YSLEER. This CDR3 is 15 amino acids long. V was pared by 4 bases and J by 10 bases, with 20 bases between. This CDR3 is CASSLEGRGSMEQFF. In DNA, the CDR3 is TGCGCCAGCAGCCTAGAGGGAAGGGGGTCCATGGAGCAGTTCTTC.

The V call is TRBV27, the J call TRBJ2-2; possible D gene TRBD1, 6 bases. CDR1 and CDR2 from the germline V gene are MNHEY and SMNVEV (reference sequence). The CDR3 sequence is 14 residues long. Trimming stripped 6 bases from V and 4 bases from J, with 12 bases between. CDR3 DNA sequence: TGTGCCAGCAGGAATACAGGGAGCACCGGGGAGCTGTTTTTT. Translation gives CASRNTGSTGELFF.

The chain has TRBV19 and TRBJ1-6; TRBD1 matches at 7 bases. V dropped 6 bases and J dropped 8; count of bases not matched to a gene: 7. CDR1 is LNHDA, CDR2 SQIVND, per germline (reference sequence). CDR3 size: 14 residues. The CDR3 is CASSPGTAHSPLHF. The CDR3 DNA is TGTGCCAGTAGCCCCGGGACAGCCCATTCACCCCTCCACTTT.

J is TRBJ1-6 and V is TRBV7-9, with 7 bases that match TRBD1. The germline V gene encodes CDR1 SEHNR and CDR2 FQNEAQ (reference sequence). This CDR3 comprises 15 residues. V was clipped by 4 bases and J by 10 bases; unmatched bases: 10. The CDR3 spells CASSYQGGLGSPLHF. CDR3 in DNA: TGTGCCAGCAGCTACCAAGGGGGCCTCGGATCACCCCTCCACTTT.

Turning to this clone: The sample contains more than one DNA sequence encoding this CDR3. The chain is built from TRBV3-1 (or the pseudogene TRBV3-2) and TRBJ1-1, with no clear D. The CDR3 runs to 13 residues. In germline, CDR1 is LGHDT, CDR2 YNNKEL (reference sequence). V shed 3 bases and J shed 0 bases, with 5 bases lying between them. The CDR3 DNA sequence: TGTGCCAGCAGCCAGAGGGTGAACACTGAAGCTTTCTTT. Translation gives CASSQRVNTEAFF.

The CDR3 nucleotides read TGTGCCAGCAGCACCATTTGGGGGGATGGGAGCACAGATACGCAGTATTTT. This gives the protein CASSTIWGDGSTDTQYF. This rearrangement joins TRBV5-6 to TRBJ2-3; weak D call: TRBD2 (6 bases). CDR3 size: 17 residues. V lost 4 bases, J lost 0 bases, and 18 bases lay in between. Germline lookup yields CDR1 SGHDT and CDR2 YYEEEE.

The chain has TRBV18 and TRBJ1-3; D is ambiguous. Germline V CDR1 and CDR2: KGHSH, LQKENI. With 3 bases removed from V and 0 bases from J, the gap between germline ends came to 15 bases. The CDR3 extends over 17 amino acids. The CDR3 sequence: CASSPPLGRSSGNTIYF. The CDR3 DNA follows: TGTGCCAGCTCACCCCCTCTCGGCAGGTCCTCTGGAAACACCATATATTTT.

V and J are TRBV7-9 and TRBJ1-2, with 7 bases aligning to TRBD1. Germline V lookup: CDR1 SEHNR, CDR2 FQNEAQ (reference sequence). The CDR3 consists of 12 residues. V shed 4 bases and J 8 bases; nucleotides not matched to a gene: 4. The CDR3 spells CASSSATGGYTF. CDR3 nucleotides: TGTGCCAGCAGCTCGGCGACAGGGGGCTACACCTTC.